The 11 T cell receptor beta chains given below trace back to one sample, sequenced in a study of beta chain features in type 1 diabetes. Sequenced material consisted of expressed TCRB transcripts (all of the isolated RNA was reverse transcribed). The method was immunoSEQ multiplex PCR; TCRdb's version includes in-frame clones alone and lacks a portion of them. The sample has a few hundred thousand clones; approximately 15% are singletons. Sequenced sample: naive CD4+ T cells from blood. These TCRs come from a man younger than 45 in good health.

The chain combines TRBV30 with TRBJ1-2; possibly TRBD1 for D (6 bases). V was cut by 4 bases and J by 9 bases, with 18 bases left in between. The CDR3 runs to 13 residues. CDR1 is GTSNPN and CDR2 is SVGIG in the germline V gene (reference sequence). The DNA of the CDR3 is TGTGCCTGGATCGGGGGCCTCGCTATGAGCTACACCTTC. Protein: CAWIGGLAMSYTF.

The chain joins TRBV15 to TRBJ2-1; D is possibly TRBD2 (5 bases). V was shortened by 0 bases and J by 5 bases, with 11 bases between the two germline ends. This CDR3 is built from 15 residues. Germline lookup yields CDR1 LNHNV and CDR2 YYDKDF (reference sequence). As DNA, the CDR3 is TGTGCCACCAGCAGAGATTGGAGACTAAACAATGAGCAGTTCTTC. This translates into CATSRDWRLNNEQFF.

The chain is built from TRBV7-9 and TRBJ1-1, with no clear D. Germline CDR1 reads SEHNR; CDR2 reads FQNEAQ (reference sequence). V was shortened by 11 bases and J by 1 base, with 17 bases between the two germline ends. The CDR3 consists of 14 residues. CDR3: CAGRLDPENTEAFF. CDR3 DNA: TGTGCCGGACGGCTCGACCCGGAGAACACTGAAGCTTTCTTT.

The CDR3 DNA reads as TGTGCCAGCATCCCTTACAATGAGCAGTTCTTC. This translates into CASIPYNEQFF. V gene TRBV6-5 combines with J gene TRBJ2-1; no clear D gene. V lost 7 bases and J lost 4, with 5 bases in between. Germline V gene lookup returns CDR1 MNHEY and CDR2 SVGAGI. The CDR3 is made up of 11 amino acids.

This clone was recorded a few times. This chain's CDR3 is CSVDGGAETQYF. The DNA of the CDR3 is TGCAGCGTTGATGGAGGGGCAGAGACCCAGTACTTC. The chain joins TRBV29-1 to TRBJ2-5; a possible D gene is TRBD2 (6 bases). Germline V gene data show CDR1 as SQVTM and CDR2 as ANQGSEA. Trimming cost V 3 bases and J 4 bases, with 9 bases left between them. The CDR3 contains 12 residues.

CDR3 protein: CASSRSFAMGNQPQHF. As DNA, the CDR3 is TGTGCCAGCAGCCGTAGCTTTGCCATGGGCAATCAGCCCCAGCATTTT. V and J are TRBV7-2 and TRBJ1-5; D gene uncertain. The V gene lost 5 bases and the J gene lost 2 bases, with 16 bases spanning the gap. Germline lookup yields CDR1 SGHTA and CDR2 FQGNSA. CDR3 length: 16 amino acids.

Notes on this clone: One end of the junction fails to match germline, which may point to a read error. This chain connects TRBV7-2 to TRBJ2-4, with a possible D match to TRBD2 (6 bases). The length of the CDR3 is 15 residues. Germline-derived CDR1 and CDR2 are SGHTA and FQGNSA. CDR3 in DNA: TGTGCCAGCAGCCCCCACCCAATGGGCGGGATTCCGTCTGACTTC. As protein: CASSPHPMGGIPSDF.

V usage is TRBV5-1 and J usage is TRBJ2-3; the match to TRBD1 covers 7 bases. V lost 4 bases to trimming and J lost 4 bases; unmatched junction nucleotides: 21. The CDR3 is 19 residues long. In germline, CDR1 is SGHRS, CDR2 YFSETQ. CDR3 sequence (DNA): TGCGCCAGCAGCGGAGGTCTCTTGCCCGGGACAGTTGTGGCAGATACGCAGTATTTT. It is translated as CASSGGLLPGTVVADTQYF.

The chain recombines TRBV25-1 with TRBJ2-7; a weak D match, TRBD1 (5 bases). Germline lookup yields CDR1 MGHDK and CDR2 SYGVNS. This CDR3 has 13 amino acids. V lost 5 bases and J 2 bases, leaving 10 bases between the germline ends. The CDR3 sequence is CASSPPGTYEQYF. The CDR3 DNA is TGTGCCAGCAGTCCCCCAGGGACCTACGAGCAGTACTTC.

The chain recombines TRBV10-3 with TRBJ2-1, with 12 bases aligning to TRBD2. This CDR3 comprises 15 residues. Germline V gene sequence: CDR1 ENHRY, CDR2 SYGVKD. The trim removed 8 bases at V and 4 bases at J, leaving 6 bases unmatched. This CDR3 reads CAIRRLAGEYNEQFF. The CDR3 DNA sequence: TGTGCCATCCGAAGACTAGCGGGAGAGTACAATGAGCAGTTCTTC.

This clone was counted only a few times. The chain carries TRBV4-1 and TRBJ2-7, with 7 bases aligning to TRBD2. Germline assignment: CDR1 MGHRA and CDR2 YSYEKL. The CDR3 sequence is 15 residues long. V shed 6 bases, J shed 3 bases, and the junction held 11 bases outside the gene matches. CDR3 nucleotides: TGCGCCAGCAGGCCACTTGGACTAGGGATCTACGAGCAGTACTTC. Protein: CASRPLGLGIYEQYF.